The present T cell receptor beta chain was sequenced within a study of blood T cell repertoires in COVID-19. Across the study: The United States, Italy and Spain were the sources of the acute and convalescent COVID-19 samples.

The trim removed 4 bases at V and 2 bases at J, leaving 5 bases unmatched. This CDR3 comprises 16 residues. Per the germline V gene, CDR1 is LGHDT and CDR2 is YNNKEL (reference sequence). The repertoire was sequenced with immunoSEQ multiplex PCR; TCRdb's copy has only in-frame clones and lacks some. The sample has approximately 240,000 clones, approximately 85% seen once; the top ten hold 2.9%. The V and J genes are TRBV3-1 (or the pseudogene TRBV3-2) and TRBJ2-3; 11 bases are shared with TRBD2. This receptor was obtained from a man between 45 and 60 years old who had recovered from COVID-19. The specimen was peripheral blood. CDR3 in DNA: TGTGCCAGCAGCCTCTTAGCGGGAGGGTTCACAGATACGCAGTATTTT. Translation: CASSLLAGGFTDTQYF.